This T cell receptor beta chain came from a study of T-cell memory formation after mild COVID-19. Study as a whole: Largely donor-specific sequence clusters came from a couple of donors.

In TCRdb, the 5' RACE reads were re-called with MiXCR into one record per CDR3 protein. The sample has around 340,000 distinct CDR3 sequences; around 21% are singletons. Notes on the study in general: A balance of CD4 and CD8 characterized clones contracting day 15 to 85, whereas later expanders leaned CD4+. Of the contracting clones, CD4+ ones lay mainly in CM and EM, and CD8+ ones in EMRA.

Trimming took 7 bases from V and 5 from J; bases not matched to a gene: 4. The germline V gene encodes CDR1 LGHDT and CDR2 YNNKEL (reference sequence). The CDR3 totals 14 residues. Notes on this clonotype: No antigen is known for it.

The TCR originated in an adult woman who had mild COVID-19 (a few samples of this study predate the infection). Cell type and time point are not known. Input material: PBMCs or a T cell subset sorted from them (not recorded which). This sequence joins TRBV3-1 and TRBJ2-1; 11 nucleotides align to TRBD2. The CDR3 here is CASTRLAGNNEQFF. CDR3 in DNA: TGTGCCAGCACTCGACTAGCGGGGAACAATGAGCAGTTCTTC.